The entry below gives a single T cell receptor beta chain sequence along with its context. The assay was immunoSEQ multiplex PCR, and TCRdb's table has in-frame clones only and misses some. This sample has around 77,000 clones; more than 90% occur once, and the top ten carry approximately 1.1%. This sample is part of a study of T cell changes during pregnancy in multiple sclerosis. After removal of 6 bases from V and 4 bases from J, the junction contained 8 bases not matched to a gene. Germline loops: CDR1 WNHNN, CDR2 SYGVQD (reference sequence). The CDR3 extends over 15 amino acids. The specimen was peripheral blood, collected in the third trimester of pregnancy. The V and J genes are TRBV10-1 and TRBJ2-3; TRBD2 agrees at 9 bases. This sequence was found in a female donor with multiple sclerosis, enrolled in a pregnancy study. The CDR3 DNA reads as TGCGCCAGCAGCGTTAGCGGGAGAGGTCCAGATACGCAGTATTTT. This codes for CASSVSGRGPDTQYF.